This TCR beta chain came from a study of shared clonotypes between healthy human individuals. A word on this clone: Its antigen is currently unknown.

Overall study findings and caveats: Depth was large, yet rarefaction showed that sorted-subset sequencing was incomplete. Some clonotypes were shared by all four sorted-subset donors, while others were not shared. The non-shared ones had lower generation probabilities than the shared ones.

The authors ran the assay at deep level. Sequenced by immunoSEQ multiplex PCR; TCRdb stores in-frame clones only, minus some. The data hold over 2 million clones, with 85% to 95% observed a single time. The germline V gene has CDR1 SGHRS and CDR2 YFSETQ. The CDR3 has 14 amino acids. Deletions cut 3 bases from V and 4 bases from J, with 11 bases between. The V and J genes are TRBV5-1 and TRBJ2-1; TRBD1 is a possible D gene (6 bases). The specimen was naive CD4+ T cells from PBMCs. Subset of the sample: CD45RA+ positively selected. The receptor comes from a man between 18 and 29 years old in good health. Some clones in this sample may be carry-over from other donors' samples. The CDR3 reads CASSSGTRYNEQFF. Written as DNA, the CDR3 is TGCGCCAGCAGCTCAGGGACACGATACAATGAGCAGTTCTTC.